What follows describes a single T cell receptor beta chain. Its antigen is as yet unknown. These data are taken from a study of monozygotic twins with inflammatory bowel disease. During cDNA synthesis, UMIs that each contained a 6-nucleotide sample barcode were added by means of template switching. TCRdb reworked the 5' RACE reads into one entry per CDR3 protein, no DNA. The table for this sample gives fewer than 450,000 distinct CDR3 sequences. CDR1 and CDR2 from the germline V gene are DFQATT and SNEGSKA (reference sequence). CDR3 length: 12 residues. General study findings and limits: Among IBD patients, fewer clonotypes were shared with others than among healthy twins, especially with disease activity.

The receptor comes from a human donor with ulcerative colitis or Crohn's disease, or a healthy co-twin of an affected twin (not recorded which). V usage is TRBV20-1 and J usage is TRBJ2-1; TCRdb proposes TRBD2, but this gene call is untestable without DNA. Input material: blood. CDR3 amino acids: CSARAGRNEQFF.